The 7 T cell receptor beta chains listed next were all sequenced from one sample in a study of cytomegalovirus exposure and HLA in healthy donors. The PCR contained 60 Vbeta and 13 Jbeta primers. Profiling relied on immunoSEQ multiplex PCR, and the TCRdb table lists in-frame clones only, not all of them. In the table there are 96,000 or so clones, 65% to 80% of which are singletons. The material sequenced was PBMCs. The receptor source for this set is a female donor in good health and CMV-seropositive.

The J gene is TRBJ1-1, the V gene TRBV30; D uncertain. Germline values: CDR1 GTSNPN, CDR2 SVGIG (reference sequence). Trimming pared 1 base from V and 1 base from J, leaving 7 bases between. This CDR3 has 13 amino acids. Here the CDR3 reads CAWSDTPNTEAFF. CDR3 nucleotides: TGTGCCTGGAGTGACACCCCGAACACTGAAGCTTTCTTT.

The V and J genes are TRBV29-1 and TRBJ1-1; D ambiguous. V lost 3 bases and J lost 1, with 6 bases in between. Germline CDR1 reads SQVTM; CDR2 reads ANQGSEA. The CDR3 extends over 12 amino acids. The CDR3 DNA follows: TGCAGCGTTGATAGAGGGAACACTGAAGCTTTCTTT. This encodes CSVDRGNTEAFF.

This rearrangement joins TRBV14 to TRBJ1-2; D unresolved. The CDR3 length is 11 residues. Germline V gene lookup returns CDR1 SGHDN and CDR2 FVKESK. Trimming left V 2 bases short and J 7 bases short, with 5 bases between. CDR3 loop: CASSQRSGYTF. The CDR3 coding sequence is TGTGCCAGCAGCCAACGGAGTGGCTACACCTTC.

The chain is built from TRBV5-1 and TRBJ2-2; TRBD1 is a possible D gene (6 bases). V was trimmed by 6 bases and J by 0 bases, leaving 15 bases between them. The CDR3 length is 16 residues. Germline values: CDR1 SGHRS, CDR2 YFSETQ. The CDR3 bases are TGCGCCAGCACTCACTCCGGGACACCGAACACCGGGGAGCTGTTTTTT. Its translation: CASTHSGTPNTGELFF. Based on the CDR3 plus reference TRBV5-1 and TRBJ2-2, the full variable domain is KAGVTQTPRYLIKTRGQQVTLSCSPISGHRSVSWYQQTPGQGLQFLFEYFSETQRNKGNFPGRFSGRQFSNSRSEMNVSTLELGDSALYLCASTHSGTPNTGELFFGEGSRLTVL.

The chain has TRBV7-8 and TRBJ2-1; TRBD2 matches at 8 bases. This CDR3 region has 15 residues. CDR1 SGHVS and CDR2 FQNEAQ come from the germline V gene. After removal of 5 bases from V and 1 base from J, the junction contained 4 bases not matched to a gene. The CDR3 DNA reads TGTGCCAGCAGCACGGGGGGGCAGTCCTACAATGAGCAGTTCTTC. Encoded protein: CASSTGGQSYNEQFF. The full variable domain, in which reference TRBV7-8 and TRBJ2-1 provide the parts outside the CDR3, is GAGVSQSPRYKVAKRGQDVALRCDPISGHVSLFWYQQALGQGPEFLTYFQNEAQLDKSGLPSDRFFAERPEGSVSTLKIQRTQQEDSAVYLCASSTGGQSYNEQFFGPGTRLTVL.

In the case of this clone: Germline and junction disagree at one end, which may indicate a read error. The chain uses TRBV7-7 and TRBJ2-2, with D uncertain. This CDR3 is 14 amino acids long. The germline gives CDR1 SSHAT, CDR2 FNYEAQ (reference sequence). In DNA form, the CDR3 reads TGTGCTAGCAGCCGGGTGGCAGAGGTCGGGGAGCTGTTTTTT. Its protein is CASSRVAEVGELFF.

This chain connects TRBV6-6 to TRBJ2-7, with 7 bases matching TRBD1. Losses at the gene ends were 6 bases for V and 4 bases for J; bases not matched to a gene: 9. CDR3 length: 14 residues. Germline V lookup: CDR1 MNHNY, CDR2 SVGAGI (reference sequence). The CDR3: CASSLGTESYEQYF. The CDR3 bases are TGTGCCAGCAGCCTCGGGACAGAGAGTTACGAGCAGTACTTC.